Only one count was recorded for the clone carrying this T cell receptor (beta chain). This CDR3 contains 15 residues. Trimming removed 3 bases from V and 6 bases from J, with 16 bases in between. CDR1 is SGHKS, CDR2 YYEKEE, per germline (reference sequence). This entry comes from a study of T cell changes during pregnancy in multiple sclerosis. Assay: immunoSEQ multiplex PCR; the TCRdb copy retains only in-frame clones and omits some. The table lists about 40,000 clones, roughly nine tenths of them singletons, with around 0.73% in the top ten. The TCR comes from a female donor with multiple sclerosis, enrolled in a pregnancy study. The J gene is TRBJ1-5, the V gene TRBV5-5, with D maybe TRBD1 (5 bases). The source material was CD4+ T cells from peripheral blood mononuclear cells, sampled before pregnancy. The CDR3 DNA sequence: TGTGCCAGCAGCTCCGGGACGGCCGGGAGTCAGCCCCAGCATTTT. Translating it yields CASSSGTAGSQPQHF.